This entry lists 28 T cell receptor beta chains sequenced from one sample in a study of blood T cell repertoires in COVID-19. Assay used: immunoSEQ multiplex PCR; TCRdb lists only in-frame clones, some missing. The sample has about 87,000 clones, around 82% seen once. The specimen was peripheral blood. The source of these receptors is a woman aged 80 or older with COVID-19, enrolled during active disease.

The genes are TRBV18 and TRBJ1-2; the D is unclear. The CDR3 spans 16 residues. CDR1 is KGHSH, CDR2 LQKENI, per germline. Between the trimmed V and J ends, which lost 3 bases and 4 bases, there was a span of 18 bases. The CDR3 DNA is TGTGCCAGCTCACCTCTCCTCCAAGCGGGCCTCTATGGCTACACCTTC. Translating gives CASSPLLQAGLYGYTF.

The chain combines TRBV7-2 with TRBJ1-6; D perhaps matches TRBD1 (5 bases). The germline CDR1 and CDR2 sequences are SGHTA and FQGNSA. The CDR3 contains 16 residues. V was cut by 4 bases and J by 10 bases, with 20 bases left in between. For the CDR3, the DNA is TGTGCCAGCAGCTCCCCGGGACGCGGGGGTAGGTCACCCCTCCACTTT. It yields the protein CASSSPGRGGRSPLHF.

This chain connects TRBV5-1 to TRBJ2-3; 10 bases map to TRBD2. Losses at the gene ends were 4 bases for V and 4 bases for J; bases not matched to a gene: 6. This CDR3 region has 15 residues. In germline, CDR1 is SGHRS, CDR2 YFSETQ. CDR3 region: CASSPGLAKSDTQYF. CDR3 coding DNA: TGCGCCAGCAGCCCGGGACTAGCGAAGTCAGATACGCAGTATTTT.

The V call is TRBV3-1 (or the pseudogene TRBV3-2), the J call TRBJ1-2; 11 positions agree with TRBD1. The CDR3 runs 14 residues. CDR1 and CDR2 (germline): LGHDT, YNNKEL (reference sequence). V lost 4 bases and J lost 5; bases outside the gene matches: 3. The CDR3 spells CASSPGQGAYGYTF. The CDR3 DNA follows: TGTGCCAGCAGCCCCGGACAGGGGGCGTATGGCTACACCTTC.

The chain links TRBV3-1 (or the pseudogene TRBV3-2) to TRBJ1-4; TRBD1 agrees at 8 bases. This CDR3 region has 14 residues. Germline CDR1 and CDR2: LGHDT and YNNKEL (reference sequence). The trim removed 1 base at V and 6 bases at J, leaving 1 base unmatched. In nucleotides, the CDR3 is TGTGCCAGCAGCCAAGTCAGGGGGCATGAAAAACTGTTTTTT. This codes for CASSQVRGHEKLFF.

The rearrangement uses TRBV6-4 and TRBJ2-2; 7 bases are a match to TRBD1. Trimming removed 8 bases from V and 7 bases from J; junction bases left unmatched: 10. Germline CDR1 reads MRHNA; CDR2 reads SNTAGT. The CDR3 sequence is 14 residues long. CDR3 protein: CASSQDRAGGELFF. The CDR3 nucleotides read TGTGCCAGCTCGCAAGACAGGGCAGGCGGGGAGCTGTTTTTT.

The chain has TRBV5-5 and TRBJ2-5; perhaps TRBD2 as D (5 bases). The germline V and J ends were trimmed by 0 bases and 2 bases, with 14 bases remaining between them. CDR1 SGHKS and CDR2 YYEKEE come from the germline V gene (reference sequence). The CDR3 is 16 amino acids. The CDR3 loop reads CASSLGPSTTQETQYF. The CDR3, as DNA: TGTGCCAGCAGCTTGGGCCCTAGCACCACTCAAGAGACCCAGTACTTC.

The chain employs TRBV10-2 and TRBJ2-7, with TRBD1 identical over 7 bases. The CDR3 has 11 amino acids. CDR1 is WSHSY and CDR2 is SAAADI in the germline V gene. V shed 2 bases and J 12 bases; nucleotides not matched to a gene: 4. CDR3 nucleotides: TGCGCCAGCAGTGAGCGAACAGGGGTGTACTTC. It is translated as CASSERTGVYF.

The sample holds a few counts of this clone. CDR3 amino acids: CASSYSGELFF. CDR3 sequence (DNA): TGTGCCAGCAGCTACAGCGGGGAGCTGTTTTTT. This rearrangement joins TRBV2 to TRBJ2-2; D gene unclear. The V end was cut by 6 bases, the J end by 7 bases, with 6 bases between. The CDR3 has 11 amino acids. Looked up from germline, CDR1 is SNHLY and CDR2 is FYNNEI. Using reference TRBV2 and TRBJ2-2 for the parts outside the CDR3, the full variable domain is EPEVTQTPSHQVTQMGQEVILRCVPISNHLYFYWYRQILGQKVEFLVSFYNNEISEKSEIFDDQFSVERPDGSNFTLKIRSTKLEDSAMYFCASSYSGELFFGEGSRLTVL.

CDR3 bases: TGTGCCAGCAAAAAAGCGGGGGGTCGCTACGAGCAGTACTTC. Protein sequence: CASKKAGGRYEQYF. This sequence joins TRBV2 and TRBJ2-7; 9 nucleotides agree with TRBD2. CDR1 and CDR2 from the germline V gene are SNHLY and FYNNEI. V was pared by 7 bases and J by 3 bases, with 7 bases of the junction left unmatched. The CDR3 length is 14 residues.

The rearrangement uses TRBV19 and TRBJ2-1, with a possible D match to TRBD2 (6 bases). This CDR3 spans 10 amino acids. V was clipped by 6 bases and J by 11 bases, with 8 bases between them. Germline assignment: CDR1 LNHDA and CDR2 SQIVND (reference sequence). CDR3 DNA: TGTGCCAGTAGCGCGGGGCAGCAGTTCTTC. This codes for CASSAGQQFF.

The chain combines TRBV5-1 with TRBJ2-3; weak D call: TRBD2 (7 bases). The CDR3 is 15 amino acids. V was trimmed by 6 bases and J by 1 base, leaving 15 bases between them. From germline, CDR1 is SGHRS and CDR2 YFSETQ. The CDR3 region is CASTTVGGRTDTQYF. The CDR3 bases are TGCGCCAGCACCACGGTCGGGGGGCGCACAGATACGCAGTATTTT.

This rearrangement joins TRBV5-1 to TRBJ2-3, with 11 bases matching TRBD1. This CDR3 contains 16 residues. J gave up 0 bases and V 4 bases, and 4 bases lay outside the gene matches. Germline CDR1 and CDR2: SGHRS and YFSETQ. In DNA, the CDR3 is TGCGCCAGCAGCCGGACAGGGGGCGCGAGCACAGATACGCAGTATTTT. Encoded protein: CASSRTGGASTDTQYF. Filled out from reference TRBV5-1 and TRBJ2-3, the complete variable domain reads KAGVTQTPRYLIKTRGQQVTLSCSPISGHRSVSWYQQTPGQGLQFLFEYFSETQRNKGNFPGRFSGRQFSNSRSEMNVSTLELGDSALYLCASSRTGGASTDTQYFGPGTRLTVL.

The chain is built from TRBV7-6 and TRBJ1-6; D not resolved. The CDR3 loop spans 17 amino acids. V lost 4 bases, J lost 7 bases, and 20 bases lay in between. From germline, CDR1 is SGHVS and CDR2 FNYEAQ. CDR3: CASSSEATTSPNSPLHF. CDR3 nucleotide sequence: TGTGCCAGCAGCTCAGAAGCGACTACATCACCCAATTCACCCCTCCACTTT.

V and J are TRBV10-3 and TRBJ2-1; 12 bases align to TRBD2. The junction had 18 bases not matched to a gene; V was cut back by 10 bases and J by 2 bases. Germline CDR1 is ENHRY and CDR2 is SYGVKD. The CDR3 has 19 residues. The DNA of the CDR3 is TGTGCCACCGGACAGGGGACGGCCGGGACTAGCGGGCCCTACAATGAGCAGTTCTTC. This encodes CATGQGTAGTSGPYNEQFF.

The genes are TRBV6-6 and TRBJ2-3; 9 bases agree with TRBD2. Per germline, CDR1 MNHNY and CDR2 SVGAGI (reference sequence). This CDR3 contains 15 residues. V gave up 2 bases and J gave up 6 bases; unmatched junction bases: 6. CDR3 protein: CASSYGGGAADTQYF. The CDR3 DNA follows: TGTGCCAGCAGTTACGGCGGGGGGGCAGCCGATACGCAGTATTTT.

This chain connects TRBV27 to TRBJ2-3; 10 nucleotides agree with TRBD2. Germline V gives CDR1 MNHEY, CDR2 SMNVEV (reference sequence). The CDR3 totals 16 residues. V lost 6 bases to trimming and J lost 2 bases; unmatched junction nucleotides: 8. For the CDR3, the DNA is TGTGCCAGCAGCCCCCTAGCGGGAGTTTTCACAGATACGCAGTATTTT. It translates to CASSPLAGVFTDTQYF.

This clone occurred once. The rearrangement joins TRBV6-2 or TRBV6-3 to TRBJ2-7, with D perhaps TRBD1 (6 bases). V lost 2 bases and J 4 bases, leaving 15 bases between the germline ends. The CDR3 has 15 residues. The germline gives CDR1 MNHEY, CDR2 SVGEGT. The CDR3 nucleotides are TGTGCCAGCAGTTACGGCCCCGGGACATTTTACGAGCAGTACTTC. The encoded protein is CASSYGPGTFYEQYF.

CDR3 protein: CASGWNGLGRAGMNTEAFF. The CDR3 DNA reads TGTGCCAGCGGTTGGAACGGCTTGGGACGGGCGGGGATGAACACTGAAGCTTTCTTT. The chain joins TRBV27 to TRBJ1-1; perhaps TRBD1 as D (5 bases). This CDR3 comprises 19 residues. In germline, CDR1 is MNHEY, CDR2 SMNVEV (reference sequence). V was pared by 8 bases and J by 0 bases, with 28 bases between.

The gene calls are TRBV5-1 and TRBJ2-7; 15 nucleotides agree with TRBD2. The CDR3 consists of 18 residues. CDR1 is SGHRS, CDR2 YFSETQ, per germline. The ends lost 4 bases at V and 4 bases at J; junction bases unmatched: 12. Here the CDR3 DNA reads TGCGCCAGCAGCAGGGGACTAGCGGGAGGAGGAGGGGTATACGAGCAGTACTTC. It encodes CASSRGLAGGGGVYEQYF.

This chain connects TRBV10-3 to TRBJ1-6, with 7 bases identical to TRBD1. The CDR3 has 14 amino acids. With 5 bases clipped from V and 10 bases from J, the junction kept 8 bases outside the gene matches. Germline values: CDR1 ENHRY, CDR2 SYGVKD. CDR3 in DNA: TGTGCCATCAGTACCGCTGGGGGACAGTCACCCCTCCACTTT. This codes for CAISTAGGQSPLHF.

V gene TRBV10-3 combines with J gene TRBJ1-5; no firm D call. Germline V gene data show CDR1 as ENHRY and CDR2 as SYGVKD. The CDR3 contains 14 residues. The ends were cut back, 6 bases at V and 3 bases at J, with 12 bases in the middle. The CDR3 loop reads CAISNLQNNQPQHF. The CDR3 region has the DNA TGTGCCATCAGCAACTTACAGAACAATCAGCCCCAGCATTTT.

This chain uses TRBV29-1 with TRBJ2-3, with TRBD2 matching 12 bases. V shed 6 bases, J shed 3 bases, and the junction held 7 bases outside the gene matches. The V gene's germline CDR1 is SQVTM and CDR2 ANQGSEA. The CDR3 is made up of 15 amino acids. Here the CDR3 reads CSVASGRAGTDTQYF. The CDR3 DNA sequence: TGCAGCGTGGCTAGCGGGAGGGCGGGGACAGATACGCAGTATTTT.

The chain couples TRBV6-1 to TRBJ2-5, with a weak D call TRBD2 (6 bases). Per the germline V gene, CDR1 is MNHNS and CDR2 is SASEGT. V was cut by 3 bases and J by 2 bases, with 10 bases left in between. This CDR3 contains 14 residues. CDR3 DNA: TGTGCCAGCAGTGAGATCCGGGAGCAAGAGACCCAGTACTTC. It yields the protein CASSEIREQETQYF.

This clone was counted only a few times. This rearrangement joins TRBV5-4 to TRBJ1-1; D unclear. Germline V lookup: CDR1 SGHNT, CDR2 YYREEE (reference sequence). Trimming removed 5 bases at V and 3 bases at J, with 11 bases between. The CDR3 is made up of 13 amino acids. CDR3: CASSGGRDTEAFF. DNA for the CDR3: TGTGCCAGCAGTGGAGGGAGGGACACTGAAGCTTTCTTT.

The rearrangement links TRBV25-1 to TRBJ1-1; no reliable D call. Germline values: CDR1 MGHDK, CDR2 SYGVNS. Trimming left V 8 bases short and J 4 bases short, with 8 bases between. This CDR3 contains 11 residues. This CDR3 reads CASLRSTEAFF. As DNA, the CDR3 is TGTGCCAGCCTCAGGTCCACTGAAGCTTTCTTT.

V is TRBV28 and J is TRBJ2-5; 9 bases fit TRBD1. V was pared by 7 bases and J by 5 bases, with 8 bases of the junction left unmatched. The CDR3 totals 14 residues. CDR1 is MDHEN and CDR2 is SYDVKM in the germline V gene. In nucleotides, the CDR3 is TGTGCCAGCAAATTCCACAGGGGGCCGGAGACCCAGTACTTC. It encodes CASKFHRGPETQYF.

This CDR3 reads CASSPLSRGVDGYTF. CDR3 nucleotide sequence: TGTGCCAGCTCACCTTTGAGCAGGGGTGTGGATGGCTACACCTTC. The genes are TRBV18 and TRBJ1-2; a weak D match, TRBD1 (6 bases). With 3 bases removed from V and 6 bases from J, the gap between germline ends came to 17 bases. This CDR3 spans 15 amino acids. Germline V gene lookup returns CDR1 KGHSH and CDR2 LQKENI.